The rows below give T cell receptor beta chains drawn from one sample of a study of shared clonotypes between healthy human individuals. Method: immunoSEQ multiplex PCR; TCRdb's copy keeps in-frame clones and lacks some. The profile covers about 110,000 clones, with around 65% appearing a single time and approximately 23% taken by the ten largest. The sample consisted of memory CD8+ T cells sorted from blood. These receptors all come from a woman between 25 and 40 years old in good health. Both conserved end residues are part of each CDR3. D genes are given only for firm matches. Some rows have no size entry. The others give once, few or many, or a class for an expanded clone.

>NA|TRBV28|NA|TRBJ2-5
TGTGCCAGCGGGCGTGGGGCGGAGAAGACCCAGTACTTC
CASGRGAEKTQYF
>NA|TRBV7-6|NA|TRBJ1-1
TGTGCCAGCAGCTTAGGGACTCCCAGCCCAGCTTTCTTT
CASSLGTPSPAFF
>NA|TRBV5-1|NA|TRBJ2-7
TGCGCCAGCAGCCACGGGGACGGATCCTACGAGCAGTACTTC
CASSHGDGSYEQYF
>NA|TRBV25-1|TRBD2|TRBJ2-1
TGTGCCAGCAGTCTAGCGGGAGAATCCTACAATGAGCAGTTCTTC
CASSLAGESYNEQFF
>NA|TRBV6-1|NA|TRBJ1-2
TGTGCCAGCAGTGGGGCGGAAACGGGTGGCTACACCTTC
CASSGAETGGYTF
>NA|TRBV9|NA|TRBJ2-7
TGTGCCAGCAGCGTAGCCGACAACTCCTACGAGCAGTACTTC
CASSVADNSYEQYF
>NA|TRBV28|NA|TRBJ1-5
TGTGCCAGCAGTTTAAAGGGCCTCGGGACACCTCTCAATCAGCCCCAGCATTTT
CASSLKGLGTPLNQPQHF
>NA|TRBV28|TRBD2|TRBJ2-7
TGTGCCAGCAGCCCCCTAGCGGGAGAACACGAGCAGTACTTC
CASSPLAGEHEQYF
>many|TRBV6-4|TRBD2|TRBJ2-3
TGTGCCAGCAGTGTATCAGCGGGAGTCACAGATACGCAGTATTTT
CASSVSAGVTDTQYF
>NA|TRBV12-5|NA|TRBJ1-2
TGTGCTAGTGGTCCCCCCATTGGGGGGCACTATGGCTACACCTTC
CASGPPIGGHYGYTF
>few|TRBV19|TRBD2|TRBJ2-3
TGTGCCAGTAGATCTAATGAGCGGGAGACAGATACGCAGTATTTT
CASRSNERETDTQYF
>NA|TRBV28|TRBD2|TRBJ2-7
TGTGCCAGCAGTTCGTACCCGGGACTAGCCGACTACGAGCAGTACTTC
CASSSYPGLADYEQYF
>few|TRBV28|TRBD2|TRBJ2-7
TGTGCCAGCCAGGGTAGCGGGAAGTACGAGCAGTACTTC
CASQGSGKYEQYF
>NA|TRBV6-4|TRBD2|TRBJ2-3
TGTGCCAGCAGTGACGGGGCGGGAGCCTCCTCAGATACGCAGTATTTT
CASSDGAGASSDTQYF
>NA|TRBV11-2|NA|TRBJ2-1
TGTGCCAGCAGCCCCCTCTATGCAGGTGAGCAGTTCTTC
CASSPLYAGEQFF
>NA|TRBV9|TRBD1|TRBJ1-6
TGTGCCAGCAGCCTCCACAGGGGGAATTCACCCCTCCACTTT
CASSLHRGNSPLHF
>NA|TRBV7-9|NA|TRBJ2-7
TGTGCCAGCAGCTTAGAACCAGACACCTACGAGCAGTACTTC
CASSLEPDTYEQYF
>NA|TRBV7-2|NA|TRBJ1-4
TGTGCCAGCAGCCTTAGTACTAATGAAAAACTGTTTTTT
CASSLSTNEKLFF
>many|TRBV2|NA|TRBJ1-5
TGTGCCAGCAGTGACGCGGTAGGGCTTGGTAAGCATTTT
CASSDAVGLGKHF
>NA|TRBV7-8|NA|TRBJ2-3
TGTGCCAGCAGCTTAGCGGGAGTGGGGCCGTATTTT
CASSLAGVGPYF
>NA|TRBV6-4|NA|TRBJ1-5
TGTGCCAGCAGCCCCGGGGACAATCAGCCCCAGCATTTT
CASSPGDNQPQHF
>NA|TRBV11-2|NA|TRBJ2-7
TGTGCCAGCAGCCAAACAGGCTACGAGCAGTACTTC
CASSQTGYEQYF
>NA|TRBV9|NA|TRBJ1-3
TGTGCCAGCAGCGTAGGCGGGGCGATCTCTGGAAACACCATATATTTT
CASSVGGAISGNTIYF
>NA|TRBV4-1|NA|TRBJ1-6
TGCGCCAGCAGCCAGGGCGGACCCACCAGAAGGTCACCCCTCCACTTT
CASSQGGPTRRSPLHF
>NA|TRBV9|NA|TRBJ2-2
TGTGCCAGCAGCGTAGCTTGGGGTTCCGGGGAGCTGTTTTTT
CASSVAWGSGELFF
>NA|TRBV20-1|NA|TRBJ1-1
TGCAGTGCTAGGGGAGGCACTGAAGCTTTCTTT
CSARGGTEAFF
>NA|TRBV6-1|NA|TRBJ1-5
TGTGCCAGCAGGGCCGCCAATCAGCCCCAGCATTTT
CASRAANQPQHF
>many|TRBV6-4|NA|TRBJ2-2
TGTGCCAGCAGCGTATCAGGGGATCTGAACACCGGGGAGCTGTTTTTT
CASSVSGDLNTGELFF
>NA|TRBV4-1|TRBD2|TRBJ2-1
TGCGCCAGTAAGGGACTAGCGGGATATTACAATGAGCAGTTCTTC
CASKGLAGYYNEQFF
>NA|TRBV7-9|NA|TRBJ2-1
TGTGCCAGCAGCCCTCGGGGTGGGAGCTCCTACAATGAGCAGTTCTTC
CASSPRGGSSYNEQFF
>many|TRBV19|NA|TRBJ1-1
TGTGCCAGTAGTAGAGCGGGGCAAGACGAAGCTTTCTTT
CASSRAGQDEAFF
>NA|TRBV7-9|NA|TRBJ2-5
TGTGCCAGCAGCTTAAGGCAGGCGGAGACCCAGTACTTC
CASSLRQAETQYF
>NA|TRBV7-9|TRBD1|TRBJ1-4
TGTGCCAGCAGCTCACCCGGGACAGGGTTAGACAAACTGTTTTTT
CASSSPGTGLDKLFF
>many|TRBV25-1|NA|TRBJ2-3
TGTGCCAGCAGTGAATTTGGGGAGGCAGAGCTAAACACAGATACGCAGTATTTT
CASSEFGEAELNTDTQYF
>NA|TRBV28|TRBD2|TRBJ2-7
TGTGCCAGCGGTACTTCGGGAGGCCTTAACGAGCAGTACTTC
CASGTSGGLNEQYF
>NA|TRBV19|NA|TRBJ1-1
TGTGCCAGTAGTCGATCGGTAGCCACTGAAGCTTTCTTT
CASSRSVATEAFF
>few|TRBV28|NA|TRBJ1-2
TGTGCCAGCAGCCCTATATGGAACTATGGCTACACCTTC
CASSPIWNYGYTF
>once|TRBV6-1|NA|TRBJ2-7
TGTGCCAGCAGTGAACGCGCCGGGAGTTCCTACGAGCAGTACTTC
CASSERAGSSYEQYF
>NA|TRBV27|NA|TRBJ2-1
TGTGCCAGCAGTTTATTTACGCAGAGTTACAGTGAGCAGTTCTTC
CASSLFTQSYSEQFF
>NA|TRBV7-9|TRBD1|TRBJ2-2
TGTGCCAGTGCTAGGACAGGGAACACCGGGGAGCTGTTTTTT
CASARTGNTGELFF
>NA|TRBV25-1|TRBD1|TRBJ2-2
TGTGCCAGCAGTGGTGGGACAGGCACCGGGGAGCTGTTTTTT
CASSGGTGTGELFF
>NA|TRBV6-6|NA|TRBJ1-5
TGTGCCAGCAGAAAACTTCCAGGGTGGCCCAATCAGCCCCAGCATTTT
CASRKLPGWPNQPQHF